Listed here are 22 T cell receptor beta chains from one sample, sequenced in a study of blood T cell repertoires in COVID-19 (dated by TCRdb to 2020 to 2022). Library method: the immunoSEQ multiplex PCR assay. The table was pulled from immuneACCESS by TCRdb, which kept in-frame rearrangements only. Such tables lose some clones; where checked, under half of the loss comes from unresolved V genes, and the rest has no known cause. The sample table contains approximately 89,000 clones; only one count was recorded for around 80% of them. The ten largest clonotypes hold 40% to 60% of the sample. The sample comprised peripheral blood. The origin of the receptors is a human donor in a cohort sampled during active COVID-19.

This chain uses TRBV4-2 with TRBJ2-3; 11 positions match TRBD2. CDR1 LGHNA and CDR2 YNFKEQ come from the germline V gene. V lost 0 bases, J lost 5 bases, and 7 bases stayed unmatched. The CDR3 sequence is 17 residues long. CDR3: CASSQDYLAGGVDTQYF. CDR3 nucleotide sequence: TGTGCCAGCAGCCAAGATTATCTAGCGGGAGGCGTAGATACGCAGTATTTT.

The chain combines TRBV7-3 with TRBJ1-1; D unclear. V dropped 3 bases and J dropped 4 bases, with 24 bases sitting between them. Germline values: CDR1 SGHTA, CDR2 FQGTGA. The CDR3 sequence is 18 residues long. CDR3 bases: TGTGCCAGCAGCTTGGTTATCCCCTCTCGGACGGGAGCCACTGAAGCTTTCTTT. Its protein product is CASSLVIPSRTGATEAFF. The full variable domain, in which reference TRBV7-3 and TRBJ1-1 provide the parts outside the CDR3, is GAGVSQTPSNKVTEKGKYVELRCDPISGHTALYWYRQSLGQGPEFLIYFQGTGAADDSGLPNDRFFAVRPEGSVSTLKIQRTERGDSAVYLCASSLVIPSRTGATEAFFGQGTRLTVV.

With respect to this clone: Sequence at one end of the junction differs from germline and may be a read error. The chain is built from TRBV5-4 and TRBJ2-1; TRBD2 matches at 9 bases. Germline V gene lookup returns CDR1 SGHNT and CDR2 YYREEE (reference sequence). The CDR3 contains 12 residues. CDR3 nucleotides: TGTGCCAGCAGCGGAATTAGCGGGAGCGTCCTCTTC. Protein: CASSGISGSVLF.

The genes are TRBV20-1 and TRBJ1-4; no clear D gene. CDR1 is DFQATT, CDR2 SNEGSKA, per germline (reference sequence). The CDR3 is 13 residues long. V lost 3 bases, J lost 7 bases, and 12 bases lay in between. The DNA of the CDR3 is TGCAGTGCTAGTCGGGAGGGTCGTGAAAAACTGTTTTTT. Encoded protein: CSASREGREKLFF.

The genes are TRBV28 and TRBJ2-3; 7 positions match TRBD2. The V and J ends lost 6 bases and 2 bases, in that order; junction bases with no gene match: 14. Germline V gene sequence: CDR1 MDHEN, CDR2 SYDVKM. The CDR3 extends over 17 amino acids. The CDR3: CASRVSQKRDDTDTQYF. The CDR3 coding sequence is TGTGCCAGCAGAGTATCTCAAAAGCGGGACGACACAGATACGCAGTATTTT.

The V gene is TRBV5-1, the J gene TRBJ2-2, with D tentatively TRBD2 (5 bases). The CDR3 contains 15 residues. Trimming removed 4 bases from V and 5 bases from J, with 15 bases in between. Germline V gene sequence: CDR1 SGHRS, CDR2 YFSETQ. The CDR3 coding sequence is TGCGCCAGCAGCCCCTTAGCGCCCCGGACCGGGGAGCTGTTTTTT. Encoded protein: CASSPLAPRTGELFF. Full variable domain (rest looked up from reference TRBV5-1 and TRBJ2-2): KAGVTQTPRYLIKTRGQQVTLSCSPISGHRSVSWYQQTPGQGLQFLFEYFSETQRNKGNFPGRFSGRQFSNSRSEMNVSTLELGDSALYLCASSPLAPRTGELFFGEGSRLTVL.

This clone was counted a few times. The V call is TRBV24-1, the J call TRBJ2-2; D might be TRBD1 (6 bases). This CDR3 is built from 16 residues. Trimming cost V 0 bases and J 1 base, with 8 bases left between them. Germline V gene sequence: CDR1 KGHDR, CDR2 SFDVKD. In nucleotides, the CDR3 is TGTGCCACCAGTGATTTGGGGACACTGAACACCGGGGAGCTGTTTTTT. Protein: CATSDLGTLNTGELFF.

The chain is built from TRBV14 and TRBJ2-6, with D possibly matching TRBD2 (6 bases). Trimming pared 3 bases from V and 0 bases from J, leaving 15 bases between. There are 18 residues in the CDR3. Germline V CDR1 and CDR2: SGHDN, FVKESK. In DNA form, the CDR3 reads TGTGCCAGCAGCCACCTGCGGCGGACTATCTCTGGGGCCAACGTCCTGACTTTC. Translation: CASSHLRRTISGANVLTF. The full variable domain, rest sourced from reference TRBV14 and TRBJ2-6, is EAGVTQFPSHSVIEKGQTVTLRCDPISGHDNLYWYRRVMGKEIKFLLHFVKESKQDESGMPNNRFLAERTGGTYSTLKVQPAELEDSGVYFCASSHLRRTISGANVLTFGAGSRLTVL.

The gene calls are TRBV28 and TRBJ2-3; D possibly corresponds to TRBD2 (6 bases). The germline gives CDR1 MDHEN, CDR2 SYDVKM. This CDR3 has 12 residues. V lost 7 bases and J lost 14, with 19 bases in between. This chain's CDR3 is CASTAGGAPVYF. CDR3 DNA: TGTGCCAGCACCGCGGGCGGGGCCCCGGTGTATTTT.

In this sample, this clone turned up a few times. The chain couples TRBV5-1 to TRBJ2-5; D is undetermined. Trimming cost V 4 bases and J 5 bases, with 12 bases left between them. The CDR3 extends over 13 amino acids. The V gene's germline CDR1 is SGHRS and CDR2 YFSETQ. CDR3 coding DNA: TGCGCCAGCAGCGCGTTAGCCTTGGAGACCCAGTACTTC. Protein product: CASSALALETQYF.

The chain has TRBV7-2 and TRBJ2-7; possibly TRBD1 for D (5 bases). CDR1 SGHTA and CDR2 FQGNSA come from the germline V gene. Trimming removed 5 bases at V and 5 bases at J, with 16 bases between. The CDR3 has 14 amino acids. The CDR3: CASSASGSPDEQYF. CDR3 DNA sequence: TGTGCCAGCAGCGCCTCAGGGTCCCCTGACGAGCAGTACTTC.

The gene calls are TRBV27 and TRBJ2-1; 8 bases map to TRBD1. Trimming cost V 5 bases and J 9 bases; bases outside gene matches: 9. The CDR3 covers 14 residues. CDR1 is MNHEY, CDR2 SMNVEV, per germline (reference sequence). CDR3 nucleotide sequence: TGTGCCAGCAGTCCCCGGACAGGGCGGGCTGAGCAGTTCTTC. This encodes CASSPRTGRAEQFF.

The J gene is TRBJ2-3, the V gene TRBV30; D perhaps matches TRBD1 (5 bases). Trimming took 5 bases from V and 7 from J, leaving 13 bases between them. The CDR3 length is 12 residues. CDR1 and CDR2 (germline): GTSNPN, SVGIG (reference sequence). Here the CDR3 DNA reads TGTGCCTGGGGTGGGGCTCCCAATACGCAGTATTTT. Its protein product is CAWGGAPNTQYF.

This clone has just one count. This rearrangement joins TRBV19 to TRBJ1-5; 7 nucleotides agree with TRBD1. V lost 3 bases, J lost 5 bases, and 1 base stayed unmatched. Looked up from germline, CDR1 is LNHDA and CDR2 is SQIVND (reference sequence). This CDR3 is 13 amino acids long. The CDR3 DNA is TGTGCCAGTAGTATCGGGACAGATCAGCCCCAGCATTTT. Translation: CASSIGTDQPQHF.

The V and J genes are TRBV28 and TRBJ2-6; 7 nucleotides agree with TRBD1. Germline CDR1 MDHEN, CDR2 SYDVKM. The CDR3 spans 16 residues. Trimming took 6 bases from V and 0 from J; bases not matched to a gene: 5. CDR3 protein: CASRAGGISGANVLTF. In DNA form, the CDR3 reads TGTGCCAGCAGGGCAGGGGGAATCTCTGGGGCCAACGTCCTGACTTTC.

This clone appeared many times. The V call is TRBV5-4, the J call TRBJ2-5, with a possible D match to TRBD2 (6 bases). In germline, CDR1 is SGHNT, CDR2 YYREEE (reference sequence). Trimming pared 5 bases from V and 4 bases from J, leaving 15 bases between. The CDR3 covers 14 residues. The CDR3 DNA sequence: TGTGCCAGCAGGAACGCTAGTAGCGGAGAGACCCAGTACTTC. This gives the protein CASRNASSGETQYF.

This clone was detected only a few times. This chain connects TRBV28 to TRBJ2-3; the match to TRBD2 covers 12 bases. Looked up from germline, CDR1 is MDHEN and CDR2 is SYDVKM. The CDR3 is made up of 17 amino acids. V lost 6 bases to trimming and J lost 4 bases; unmatched junction nucleotides: 11. Written as DNA, the CDR3 is TGTGCCAGCAGGCGTAGGCTAGCGGGAGGGGCGTCAGATACGCAGTATTTT. Protein product: CASRRRLAGGASDTQYF. Full variable domain (missing parts from reference TRBV28 and TRBJ2-3): DVKVTQSSRYLVKRTGEKVFLECVQDMDHENMFWYRQDPGLGLRLIYFSYDVKMKEKGDIPEGYSVSREKKERFSLILESASTNQTSMYLCASRRRLAGGASDTQYFGPGTRLTVL.

The J gene is TRBJ2-1, the V gene TRBV7-2, with D possibly matching TRBD2 (5 bases). CDR1 and CDR2 (germline): SGHTA, FQGNSA. With 5 bases removed from V and 2 bases from J, the gap between germline ends came to 16 bases. The CDR3 has 16 residues. The chain's CDR3 is CASSPHLWETYNEQFF. CDR3 DNA sequence: TGTGCCAGCAGCCCTCATTTATGGGAGACCTACAATGAGCAGTTCTTC. The full variable domain, in which reference TRBV7-2 and TRBJ2-1 provide the parts outside the CDR3, is GAGVSQSPSNKVTEKGKDVELRCDPISGHTALYWYRQSLGQGLEFLIYFQGNSAPDKSGLPSDRFSAERTGGSVSTLTIQRTQQEDSAVYLCASSPHLWETYNEQFFGPGTRLTVL.

There are a few counts of this clone. The DNA for the CDR3 is TGTGCCACTGGAGGGGGCTGGGGTGAGCAGTACTTC. Amino acids: CATGGGWGEQYF. J is TRBJ2-7 and V is TRBV27; a weak D match, TRBD1 (7 bases). Germline V CDR1 and CDR2: MNHEY, SMNVEV (reference sequence). CDR3 length: 12 residues. Trimming shortened V by 10 bases and J by 7 bases, and 17 bases separated the two germline ends.

The chain recombines TRBV27 with TRBJ2-3; no clear D gene. V was clipped by 4 bases and J by 9 bases, with 8 bases between them. Germline CDR1 reads MNHEY; CDR2 reads SMNVEV (reference sequence). This CDR3 spans 11 amino acids. CDR3 nucleotides: TGTGCCAGCAGTTCCCGAGGAACGCAGTATTTT. Translating gives CASSSRGTQYF.

In DNA form, the CDR3 reads TGCGCCAGCAGCCAAGAATCAACTGACAGCTACAATGAGCAGTTCTTC. Translation: CASSQESTDSYNEQFF. The chain joins TRBV4-3 to TRBJ2-1; possible D gene TRBD1, 5 bases. This CDR3 region has 16 residues. Trimming pared 0 bases from V and 3 bases from J, leaving 12 bases between. Germline CDR1 and CDR2: LGHNA and YSLEER.

The rearrangement uses TRBV5-4 and TRBJ2-3, with D perhaps matching TRBD2 (6 bases). V lost 0 bases and J lost 0, with 11 bases in between. From germline, CDR1 is SGHNT and CDR2 YYREEE (reference sequence). This CDR3 region has 16 residues. The CDR3 region is CASSLVGGRSTDTQYF. The DNA of the CDR3 is TGTGCCAGCAGCTTGGTCGGGGGAAGGAGCACAGATACGCAGTATTTT. Together with reference TRBV5-4 and TRBJ2-3, the CDR3 gives the full variable domain: ETGVTQSPTHLIKTRGQQVTLRCSSQSGHNTVSWYQQALGQGPQFIFQYYREEENGRGNFPPRFSGLQFPNYSSELNVNALELDDSALYLCASSLVGGRSTDTQYFGPGTRLTVL.